This T cell receptor beta chain comes out of a study of human T cells and chemical hapten exposure. At the level of the study: A patient group, mainly female, showed alopecia areata, totalis or universalis. Yields of TCR per sample differed, chiefly owing to small differences in pooled library volume.

The CDR3 contains 14 residues. Per the germline V gene, CDR1 is MNHEY and CDR2 is SMNVEV (reference sequence). V lost 5 bases to trimming and J lost 6 bases; unmatched junction nucleotides: 5. General observations from the study: Patch test score was positively correlated with the counts of PT1 expanded TCRs. Compared to controls, expanded TCRs made significantly more large clusters of similar CDR3s.

This clonotype was found a few times. Its antigen is still unknown. TCRdb reanalysed the RACE reads using MiXCR and keeps one entry per CDR3 protein. The profile covers roughly 200,000 distinct CDR3 sequences, with more than 20% appearing a single time and roughly 2.5% taken by the ten largest. Time point specified: patch test 3, about 24 weeks after DPC sensitization. Treatment indicated: therapeutic diphenylcyclopropenone sensitization with weekly scalp DPC. J is TRBJ2-2 and V is TRBV27, with 8 bases matching TRBD2. The receptor's source is a woman aged 40 to 50 with alopecia areata. Some clones in this sample may be carry-over from other donors' samples. The specimen comprised whole blood, sampled in connection with sensitization to the hapten diphenylcyclopropenone (DPC). In nucleotides, the CDR3 is TGTGCCAGCAGTCTCCTACTAGCGGCCGGGGAGCTGTTTTTT. As protein: CASSLLLAAGELFF.